This passage covers 17 T cell receptor beta chains from one sample sequenced in a study of metastatic and nonmetastatic thyroid tumors (TCRdb year 2020). The library was obtained by PCR. Reads for this sample came from an Illumina HiSeq 4000. TCRdb's own reprocessing of the public reads used fastp at Q25 and MiXCR and kept productive beta chains. The sample table contains some 46,000 clones; only one count was recorded for around 25% of them. Around 3.6% of the sample comes from the top ten. None of the patients had been given any treatment before thyroid surgery. Sequenced material: blood. Receptor source: a male donor with papillary thyroid cancer or a benign thyroid nodule (not recorded which). Some clones in this sample may be carry-over from other donors' samples.

This clone is classed as medium-sized (0.01 to 0.1%). The V call is TRBV30, the J call TRBJ2-2; no reliable D call. The length of the CDR3 is 13 residues. The germline V gene has CDR1 GTSNPN and CDR2 SVGIG (reference sequence). Trimming took 0 bases from V and 5 from J, leaving 7 bases between them. DNA of the CDR3: TGTGCCTGGAGTGTACTGTGGACCGGGGAGCTGTTTTTT. Its translation: CAWSVLWTGELFF.

This clone came up many times. This chain connects TRBV7-9 to TRBJ1-2; D unresolved. CDR3 length equals 13 residues. Between the trimmed V and J ends, which lost 1 base and 12 bases, there was a span of 15 bases. Germline V CDR1 and CDR2: SEHNR, FQNEAQ (reference sequence). The CDR3 DNA sequence: TGTGCCAGCAGCTTAGAGCTGACGGCCCAAGACACCTTC. Protein sequence: CASSLELTAQDTF.

At least ten counts were recorded for this clone. The same CDR3 arises from other DNA sequences in this sample as well. This chain links TRBV9 with TRBJ2-7; D ambiguous. The V end lost 0 bases, the J end lost 0 bases, and 13 bases lay between the germline ends. The CDR3 runs 16 residues. Per the germline V gene, CDR1 is SGDLS and CDR2 is YYNGEE. The CDR3, as DNA: TGTGCCAGCAGCGTAGGATCAGGTGAGCGCTCCTACGAGCAGTACTTC. Translating gives CASSVGSGERSYEQYF.

This clone was counted at least ten times. This chain links TRBV7-2 with TRBJ2-5; D possibly corresponds to TRBD2 (7 bases). This CDR3 region has 13 residues. Trimming removed 2 bases at V and 8 bases at J, with 12 bases between. Germline V gives CDR1 SGHTA, CDR2 FQGNSA. The CDR3 bases are TGTGCCAGCAGCTTAAGGGGGACTATCACCCAGTACTTC. The encoded protein is CASSLRGTITQYF. Full variable domain (outside the CDR3, taken from reference TRBV7-2 and TRBJ2-5): GAGVSQSPSNKVTEKGKDVELRCDPISGHTALYWYRQSLGQGLEFLIYFQGNSAPDKSGLPSDRFSAERTGGSVSTLTIQRTQQEDSAVYLCASSLRGTITQYFGPGTRLLVL.

This clone has ten or more counts. This sequence joins TRBV6-1 and TRBJ2-5; either TRBD1 or TRBD2 may supply D (5 bases each). This CDR3 is 14 amino acids long. CDR1 is MNHNS, CDR2 SASEGT, per germline. Trimming removed 4 bases from V and 2 bases from J, with 11 bases in between. The CDR3 DNA follows: TGTGCCAGCAGTGTCGGGGCAGTGCAAGAGACCCAGTACTTC. Translation gives CASSVGAVQETQYF.

This clone appeared many times. The chain uses TRBV7-8 and TRBJ2-5, with a tentative D call TRBD1 (6 bases). V was clipped by 2 bases and J by 5 bases, with 18 bases between them. CDR3 length: 16 residues. From germline, CDR1 is SGHVS and CDR2 FQNEAQ. The CDR3 DNA follows: TGTGCCAGCAGCTTAAGGGACACCCAGCGAGGGGAGACCCAGTACTTC. It is translated as CASSLRDTQRGETQYF.

CDR3 amino acids: CSAGPSGTGRGTEAFF. The CDR3, as DNA: TGCAGTGCTGGGCCCTCCGGGACAGGGAGGGGGACTGAAGCTTTCTTT. The chain employs TRBV20-1 and TRBJ1-1; 9 bases fit TRBD1. The CDR3 covers 16 residues. J gave up 5 bases and V 5 bases, and 15 bases lay outside the gene matches. Germline CDR1 reads DFQATT; CDR2 reads SNEGSKA (reference sequence).

This clone was recorded at least ten times. The J gene is TRBJ1-6, the V gene TRBV5-1, with D possibly being TRBD1 (5 bases). This CDR3 has 14 residues. Per the germline V gene, CDR1 is SGHRS and CDR2 is YFSETQ. Trimming took 6 bases from V and 7 from J, leaving 14 bases between them. CDR3 region: CASTTGTANSPLHF. The CDR3 bases are TGCGCCAGCACCACCGGGACGGCCAATTCACCCCTCCACTTT.

This clone was picked up many times. Other DNA sequences from this sample encode an identical CDR3 as well. Written as DNA, the CDR3 is TGTGCCAGCAGCTTGAGTCCGATTGATAGCACAGATACGCAGTATTTT. This sequence encodes CASSLSPIDSTDTQYF. The rearrangement links TRBV5-4 to TRBJ2-3; unclear D gene. Germline V gene sequence: CDR1 SGHNT, CDR2 YYREEE (reference sequence). This CDR3 contains 16 residues. The V end lost 1 base, the J end lost 0 bases, and 12 bases lay between the germline ends.

The sample holds many counts of this clone. J is TRBJ2-1 and V is TRBV12-3 or TRBV12-4; D not resolved. V was shortened by 0 bases and J by 11 bases, with 11 bases between the two germline ends. The CDR3 spans 13 residues. For the CDR3, the DNA is TGTGCCAGCAGTTTAGCGCAATGGGCCAAGCAGTTCTTC. Its translation: CASSLAQWAKQFF.

This clone was picked up one time. The chain links TRBV5-1 to TRBJ1-1; D is ambiguous. The germline CDR1 and CDR2 sequences are SGHRS and YFSETQ. V lost 0 bases and J lost 1, with 10 bases in between. The CDR3 runs 15 residues. CDR3 region: CASSLGVGANTEAFF. CDR3 sequence (DNA): TGCGCCAGCAGCTTGGGGGTGGGCGCGAACACTGAAGCTTTCTTT.

This clone was observed a few times. The chain is built from TRBV20-1 and TRBJ1-6; TRBD1 aligns across 9 bases. CDR3 size: 15 residues. J gave up 7 bases and V 6 bases, and 10 bases lay outside the gene matches. Germline-derived CDR1 and CDR2 are DFQATT and SNEGSKA (reference sequence). The CDR3 sequence is CSARQGEIPNSPLHF. DNA of the CDR3: TGCAGTGCCAGACAGGGGGAAATCCCAAATTCACCCCTCCACTTT.

This clone was observed at least ten times. This chain uses TRBV9 with TRBJ2-7, with D possibly matching TRBD2 (6 bases). The CDR3 runs 15 residues. Trimming took 2 bases from V and 0 from J, leaving 12 bases between them. CDR1 and CDR2 from the germline V gene are SGDLS and YYNGEE. This chain's CDR3 is CASSVGGAGSYEQYF. The CDR3 DNA reads as TGTGCCAGCAGCGTGGGCGGGGCGGGCTCCTACGAGCAGTACTTC.

V is TRBV27 and J is TRBJ1-1; D gene unclear. CDR3 size: 13 residues. In germline, CDR1 is MNHEY, CDR2 SMNVEV (reference sequence). With 6 bases removed from V and 0 bases from J, the gap between germline ends came to 8 bases. The CDR3 nucleotides are TGTGCCAGCAGCCTCAGCATGAACACTGAAGCTTTCTTT. This encodes CASSLSMNTEAFF.

This chain uses TRBV6-1 with TRBJ1-2, with a possible D match to TRBD1 (5 bases). The V end lost 6 bases, the J end lost 8 bases, and 19 bases lay between the germline ends. Germline V lookup: CDR1 MNHNS, CDR2 SASEGT. This CDR3 is built from 14 residues. The CDR3, as DNA: TGTGCCAGCAGGAAGGACATCTCCTCGAGGGGCTACACCTTC. This codes for CASRKDISSRGYTF.

At least ten counts were recorded for this clone. The chain uses TRBV7-8 and TRBJ2-3; D is perhaps TRBD1 (6 bases). CDR1 and CDR2 (germline): SGHVS, FQNEAQ. The V gene lost 2 bases and the J gene lost 0 bases, with 6 bases spanning the gap. This CDR3 contains 14 residues. DNA of the CDR3: TGTGCCAGCAGCTTAACAGGGAGCACAGATACGCAGTATTTT. Translating it yields CASSLTGSTDTQYF.

The sample holds many counts of this clone. In DNA, the CDR3 is TGTGCCAGCTCACCATTTTCCGGGCAGAACAATGAGCAGTTCTTC. This translates into CASSPFSGQNNEQFF. The chain combines TRBV18 with TRBJ2-1; D is unclear. The length of the CDR3 is 15 residues. CDR1 and CDR2 (germline): KGHSH, LQKENI. V was shortened by 2 bases and J by 5 bases, with 13 bases between the two germline ends.